The TCR beta chain under discussion was sequenced for a study of cytomegalovirus exposure and HLA in healthy donors. Overall study results and limits: It was reported that TCR beta sequences correctly inferred the HLA-A and HLA-B alleles for most subjects. Later analysis showed most CMV-associated TCR beta chains appearing HLA-restricted.

V lost 6 bases, J lost 0 bases, and 4 bases stayed unmatched. The CDR3 has 14 residues. Germline CDR1 is MNHNY and CDR2 is SVGAGI (reference sequence). Both 60 Vbeta primers and 13 Jbeta primers went into the PCR. Some clones are missing from TCRdb's copy, which holds only in-frame ones; the method was immunoSEQ multiplex PCR. Altogether more than 110,000 clones are present, 65% to 80% being singletons, with the ten largest covering 1.5% to 2%. As for this clone: Its antigen is undetermined.

The TCR sequence derives from a woman in her 30s in good health and CMV-seronegative. This chain uses TRBV6-6 with TRBJ2-7, with TRBD1 matching over 8 bases. The source material was PBMCs. The CDR3 nucleotides read TGTGCCAGCAGCACCGGGACAGGCTCCTACGAGCAGTACGTC. This codes for CASSTGTGSYEQYV.